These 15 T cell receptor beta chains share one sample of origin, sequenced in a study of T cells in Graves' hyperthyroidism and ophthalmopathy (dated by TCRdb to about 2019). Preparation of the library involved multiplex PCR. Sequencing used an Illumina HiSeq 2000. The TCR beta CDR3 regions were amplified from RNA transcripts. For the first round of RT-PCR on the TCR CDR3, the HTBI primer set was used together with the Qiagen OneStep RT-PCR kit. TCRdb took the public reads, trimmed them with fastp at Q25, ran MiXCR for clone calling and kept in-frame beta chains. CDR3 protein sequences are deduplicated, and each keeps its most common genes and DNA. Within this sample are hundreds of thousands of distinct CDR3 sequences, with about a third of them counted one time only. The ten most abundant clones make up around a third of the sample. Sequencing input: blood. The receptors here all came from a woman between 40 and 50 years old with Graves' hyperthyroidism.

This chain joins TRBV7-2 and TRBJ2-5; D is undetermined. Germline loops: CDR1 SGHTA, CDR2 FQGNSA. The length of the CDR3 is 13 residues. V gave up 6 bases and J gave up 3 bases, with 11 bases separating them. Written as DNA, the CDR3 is TGTGCCAGCAGACGTCCGCCCGAAGAGACCCAGTACTTC. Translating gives CASRRPPEETQYF.

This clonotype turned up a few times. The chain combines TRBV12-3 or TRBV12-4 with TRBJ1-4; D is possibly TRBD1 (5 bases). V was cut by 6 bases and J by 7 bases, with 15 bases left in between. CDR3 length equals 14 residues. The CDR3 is CASSPGQQGEKLFF. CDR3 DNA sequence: TGTGCCAGCAGCCCCGGGCAGCAGGGTGAAAAACTGTTTTTT.

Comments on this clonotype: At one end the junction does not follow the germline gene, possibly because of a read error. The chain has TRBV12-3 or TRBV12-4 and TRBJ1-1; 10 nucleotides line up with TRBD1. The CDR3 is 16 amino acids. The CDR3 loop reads CASSLGTGGMNTEASF. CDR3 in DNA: TGTGCCAGCAGTTTAGGGACAGGGGGAATGAACACTGAAGCTTCCTTT.

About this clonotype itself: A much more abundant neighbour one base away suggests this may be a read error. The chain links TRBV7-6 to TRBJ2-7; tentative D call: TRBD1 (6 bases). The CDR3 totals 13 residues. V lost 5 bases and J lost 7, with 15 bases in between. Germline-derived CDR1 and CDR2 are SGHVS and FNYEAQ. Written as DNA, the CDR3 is TGTGCCAGCAGCCGACAGGCTTCGGGGGAGCAGTACTTC. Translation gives CASSRQASGEQYF.

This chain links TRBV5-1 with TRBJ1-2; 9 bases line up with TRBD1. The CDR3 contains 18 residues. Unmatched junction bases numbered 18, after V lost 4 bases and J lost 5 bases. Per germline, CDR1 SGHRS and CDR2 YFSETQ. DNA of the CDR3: TGCGCCAGCAGCGGCCGTACAGGGGGCATCTTCCTGACGTATGGCTACACCTTC. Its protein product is CASSGRTGGIFLTYGYTF.

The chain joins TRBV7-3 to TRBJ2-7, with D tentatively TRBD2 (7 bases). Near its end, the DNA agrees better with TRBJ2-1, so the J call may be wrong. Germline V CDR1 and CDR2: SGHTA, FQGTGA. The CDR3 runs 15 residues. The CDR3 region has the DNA TGTGCCAGCAGCTCCTTGACTAGTCTGGGGGGGCAGCAGTTCTTC. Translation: CASSSLTSLGGQQFF.

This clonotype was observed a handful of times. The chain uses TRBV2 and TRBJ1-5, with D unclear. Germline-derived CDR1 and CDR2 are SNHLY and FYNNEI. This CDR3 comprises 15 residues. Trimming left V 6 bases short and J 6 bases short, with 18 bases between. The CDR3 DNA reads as TGTGCCAGCAGCCAAGAAGGAGGCTGGGGTCAGCCCCAGCATTTT. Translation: CASSQEGGWGQPQHF.

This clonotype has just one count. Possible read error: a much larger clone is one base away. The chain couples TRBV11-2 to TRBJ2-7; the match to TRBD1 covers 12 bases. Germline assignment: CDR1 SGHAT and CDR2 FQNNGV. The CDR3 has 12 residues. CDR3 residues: CASSLCGTGGQF. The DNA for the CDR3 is TGTGCCAGCAGCTTATGCGGGACAGGGGGCCAATTC.

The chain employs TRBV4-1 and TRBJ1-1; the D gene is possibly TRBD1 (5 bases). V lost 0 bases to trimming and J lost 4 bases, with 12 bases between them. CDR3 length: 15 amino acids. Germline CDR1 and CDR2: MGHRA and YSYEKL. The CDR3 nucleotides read TGCGCCAGCAGCCAAGAAGGGGAGGGGATCACTGAAGCTTTCTTT. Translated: CASSQEGEGITEAFF.

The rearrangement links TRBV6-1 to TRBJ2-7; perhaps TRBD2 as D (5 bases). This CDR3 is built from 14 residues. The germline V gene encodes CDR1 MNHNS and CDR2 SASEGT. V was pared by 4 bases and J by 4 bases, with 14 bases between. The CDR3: CASSGRGPGYEQYF. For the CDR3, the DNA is TGTGCCAGCAGTGGACGAGGGCCTGGATACGAGCAGTACTTC.

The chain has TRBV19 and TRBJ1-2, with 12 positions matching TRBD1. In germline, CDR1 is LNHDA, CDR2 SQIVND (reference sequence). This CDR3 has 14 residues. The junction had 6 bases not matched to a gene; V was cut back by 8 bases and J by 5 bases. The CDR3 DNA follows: TGTGCCAGTGGGACAGGGGGCCTTTCTTATGGCTACACCTTC. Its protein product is CASGTGGLSYGYTF.

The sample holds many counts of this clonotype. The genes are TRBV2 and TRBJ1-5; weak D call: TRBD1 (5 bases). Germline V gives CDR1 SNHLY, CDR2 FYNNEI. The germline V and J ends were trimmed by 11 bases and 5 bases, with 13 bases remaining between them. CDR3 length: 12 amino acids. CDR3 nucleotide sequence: TGTGCCGCGGGGACCGGTGATCAGCCCCAGCATTTT. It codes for CAAGTGDQPQHF. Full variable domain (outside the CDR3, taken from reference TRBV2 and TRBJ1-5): EPEVTQTPSHQVTQMGQEVILRCVPISNHLYFYWYRQILGQKVEFLVSFYNNEISEKSEIFDDQFSVERPDGSNFTLKIRSTKLEDSAMYFCAAGTGDQPQHFGDGTRLSIL.

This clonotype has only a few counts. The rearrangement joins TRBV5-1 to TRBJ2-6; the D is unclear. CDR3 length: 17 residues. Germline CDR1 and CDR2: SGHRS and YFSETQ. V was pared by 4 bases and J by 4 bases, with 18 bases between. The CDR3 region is CASSPPPSSAGANVLTF. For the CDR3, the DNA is TGCGCCAGCAGCCCCCCCCCTTCTTCAGCGGGGGCCAACGTCCTGACTTTC.

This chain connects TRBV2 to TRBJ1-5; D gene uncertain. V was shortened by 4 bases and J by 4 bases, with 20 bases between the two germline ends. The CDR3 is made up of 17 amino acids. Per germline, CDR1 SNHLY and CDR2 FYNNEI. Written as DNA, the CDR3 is TGTGCCAGCAGTGCGAGAGTCAGAACATACGGAAATCAGCCCCAGCATTTT. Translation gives CASSARVRTYGNQPQHF.

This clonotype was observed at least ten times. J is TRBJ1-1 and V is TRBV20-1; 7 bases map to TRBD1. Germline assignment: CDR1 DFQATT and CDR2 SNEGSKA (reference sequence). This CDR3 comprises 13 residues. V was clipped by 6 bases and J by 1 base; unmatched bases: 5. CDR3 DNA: TGCAGTGCCCAGACAGGGTCGAACACTGAAGCTTTCTTT. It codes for CSAQTGSNTEAFF.